The clone carrying this T cell receptor (beta chain) was observed many times. What it binds is unknown. This sample stems from a study of neurological immune-mediated disorders. By 5'RACE with 10-nucleotide random UMIs, the cDNA was made. In TCRdb, the 5' RACE reads were re-called with MiXCR into one record per CDR3 protein. The data show roughly 41,000 distinct CDR3 sequences, 1.9% seen once. Overall study findings and caveats: The greatest degree of TCR clonal expansion was observed in HTLV-1-associated myelopathy, with the lowest in multiple sclerosis, below that of healthy controls. Phylogenetic grouping assigned the repertoires of 18 of 34 multiple sclerosis patients to a single related-CDR3 cluster, which may represent a signature.

The germline gives CDR1 SGHTA, CDR2 FQGNSA. The germline V and J ends were trimmed by 4 bases and 0 bases, with 4 bases remaining between them. CDR3 size: 14 residues. Sample: PBMCs. J is TRBJ2-6 and V is TRBV7-2; D gene ambiguous. This receptor was taken from a woman aged 35 to 49 with multiple sclerosis. In nucleotides, the CDR3 is TGTGCCAGCAGCTCGGTCTCTGGGGCCAACGTCCTGACTTTC. It encodes CASSSVSGANVLTF.